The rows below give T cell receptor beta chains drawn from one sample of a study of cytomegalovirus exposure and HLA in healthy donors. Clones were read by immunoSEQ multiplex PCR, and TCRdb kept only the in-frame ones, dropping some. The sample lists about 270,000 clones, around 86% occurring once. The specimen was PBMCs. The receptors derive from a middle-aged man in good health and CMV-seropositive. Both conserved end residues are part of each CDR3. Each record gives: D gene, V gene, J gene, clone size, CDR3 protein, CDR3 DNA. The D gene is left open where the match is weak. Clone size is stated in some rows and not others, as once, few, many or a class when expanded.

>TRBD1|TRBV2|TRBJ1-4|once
CASRVGQGRAATTNEKLFF
TGTGCCAGCAGGGTAGGACAGGGCCGTGCAGCTACAACTAATGAAAAACTGTTTTTT
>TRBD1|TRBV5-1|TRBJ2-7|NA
CASSLGQGVPYEQYF
TGCGCCAGCAGCCTGGGACAGGGGGTTCCCTACGAGCAGTACTTC
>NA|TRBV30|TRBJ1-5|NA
CAWSGQNNQPQHF
TGTGCCTGGAGCGGACAGAACAATCAGCCCCAGCATTTT
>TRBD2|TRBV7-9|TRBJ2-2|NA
CASSDGAGVTGELFF
TGTGCCAGCAGTGATGGAGCGGGAGTAACCGGGGAGCTGTTTTTT
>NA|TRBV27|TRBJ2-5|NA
CASSSILADRETQYF
TGTGCCAGCAGTTCCATATTAGCGGACCGAGAGACCCAGTACTTC
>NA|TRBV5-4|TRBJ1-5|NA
CASSSRGEQPQHF
TGTGCCAGCAGCTCCAGGGGAGAGCAGCCCCAGCATTTT
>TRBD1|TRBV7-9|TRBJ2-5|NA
CSSSQGQEGYQETQYF
TGTTCCAGCAGCCAGGGACAGGAGGGGTACCAAGAGACCCAGTACTTC
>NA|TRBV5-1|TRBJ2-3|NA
CASSFRLGTDTQYF
TGCGCCAGCAGCTTCCGTTTAGGCACAGATACGCAGTATTTT
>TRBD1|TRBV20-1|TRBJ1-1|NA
CSTRTGPEAFF
TGCAGTACTAGGACAGGGCCTGAAGCTTTCTTT
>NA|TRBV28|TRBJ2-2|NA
CASSFRDKNTGELFF
TGTGCCAGCAGCTTCCGGGACAAGAACACCGGGGAGCTGTTTTTT
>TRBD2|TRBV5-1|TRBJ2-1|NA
CASSRGASGGYNEQFF
TGCGCCAGCAGTCGTGGTGCTAGCGGGGGTTACAATGAGCAGTTCTTC
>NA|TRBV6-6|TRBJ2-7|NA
CASRETTGSAYEQYF
TGTGCCAGCAGGGAGACTACAGGGTCGGCGTACGAGCAGTACTTC
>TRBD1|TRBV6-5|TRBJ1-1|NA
CASSRQGLDTEAFF
TGTGCCAGCAGTAGACAGGGGTTGGACACTGAAGCTTTCTTT
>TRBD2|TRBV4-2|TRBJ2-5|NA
CASSQASGSLGYQETQYF
TGTGCCAGCAGCCAAGCTAGCGGGAGTTTAGGGTACCAAGAGACCCAGTACTTC
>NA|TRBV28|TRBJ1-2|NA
CASSWRGRHGYTF
TGTGCCAGCAGTTGGCGGGGGCGGCATGGCTACACCTTC
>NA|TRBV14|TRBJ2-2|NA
CASSQVWLQASTGELFF
TGTGCCAGCAGCCAAGTTTGGTTACAGGCGTCCACCGGGGAGCTGTTTTTT
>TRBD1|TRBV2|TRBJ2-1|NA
CASSQQGSNEQFF
TGTGCCAGCAGCCAACAGGGGTCCAATGAGCAGTTCTTC